The 25 T cell receptor beta chains listed next were all sequenced from one sample in a study of cytomegalovirus exposure and HLA in healthy donors. Both 60 Vbeta primers and 13 Jbeta primers went into the PCR. Using immunoSEQ multiplex PCR, the repertoire was profiled, and TCRdb retains in-frame clones only, with some absent. The sample yields some 120,000 clones, over 9.5% seen once. Sequences were obtained from PBMCs. All receptors derive from a woman younger than 35 in good health and CMV-seropositive.

The rearrangement joins TRBV29-1 to TRBJ2-1, with D tentatively TRBD2 (5 bases). V was cut by 6 bases and J by 5 bases, with 17 bases left in between. The CDR3 runs 14 residues. Germline V gene data show CDR1 as SQVTM and CDR2 as ANQGSEA. The CDR3 loop reads CSVGTRSGNNEQFF. The CDR3 coding sequence is TGCAGCGTGGGAACTAGGTCAGGAAACAATGAGCAGTTCTTC.

In the case of this clone: At one of its ends the junction is not consistent with the germline gene, which may arise from a read error. V and J are TRBV18 and TRBJ2-4; no definite D call. CDR3 size: 12 residues. CDR1 KGHSH and CDR2 LQKENI come from the germline V gene. The CDR3 here is CASSDRVDSVGF. The DNA for the CDR3 is TGTGCCAGCTCAGACCGGGTTGACTCCGTCGGCTTC.

This chain joins TRBV29-1 and TRBJ2-7; 7 bases align to TRBD1. Trimming removed 7 bases from V and 2 bases from J; junction bases left unmatched: 5. Germline CDR1 and CDR2: SQVTM and ANQGSEA. This CDR3 is built from 12 residues. The CDR3 is CSGGQHAYEQYF. The CDR3 nucleotides are TGCAGCGGGGGACAGCATGCCTACGAGCAGTACTTC.

This clone was recorded a few times. The J gene is TRBJ1-1, the V gene TRBV27; D is ambiguous. The germline V gene encodes CDR1 MNHEY and CDR2 SMNVEV (reference sequence). The CDR3 is made up of 13 amino acids. V lost 3 bases and J lost 0, with 5 bases in between. The CDR3: CASSFNLNTEAFF. The DNA for the CDR3 is TGTGCCAGCAGTTTCAATCTGAACACTGAAGCTTTCTTT.

The chain links TRBV27 to TRBJ2-5, with unresolved D. Germline CDR1 MNHEY, CDR2 SMNVEV (reference sequence). V was shortened by 4 bases and J by 7 bases, with 13 bases between the two germline ends. The CDR3 spans 13 residues. CDR3 sequence: CASSSAPTGTQYF. The CDR3, as DNA: TGTGCCAGCAGTTCCGCGCCGACGGGGACCCAGTACTTC.

The rearrangement uses TRBV27 and TRBJ2-1; D might be TRBD2 (6 bases). The CDR3 has 16 residues. The ends were cut back, 6 bases at V and 0 bases at J, with 15 bases in the middle. Germline V CDR1 and CDR2: MNHEY, SMNVEV (reference sequence). The CDR3 DNA is TGTGCCAGCAGCGCCGTACTAGCCAGCTCCTACAATGAGCAGTTCTTC. This codes for CASSAVLASSYNEQFF.

V usage is TRBV7-9 and J usage is TRBJ1-2; 8 bases are shared with TRBD1. The CDR3 loop spans 15 amino acids. Trimming took 5 bases from V and 2 from J; bases not matched to a gene: 7. CDR1 and CDR2 (germline): SEHNR, FQNEAQ (reference sequence). Here the CDR3 DNA reads TGTGCCAGCAGCCCGCGGACAGGGACCAACTATGGCTACACCTTC. This codes for CASSPRTGTNYGYTF.

The chain carries TRBV27 and TRBJ2-7; a weak D match, TRBD1 (8 bases). This CDR3 spans 13 amino acids. The germline V gene encodes CDR1 MNHEY and CDR2 SMNVEV (reference sequence). V was trimmed by 9 bases and J by 9 bases, leaving 21 bases between them. The CDR3 protein is CARSTGGVHRQYF. DNA of the CDR3: TGTGCCAGAAGTACAGGGGGGGTACATCGGCAGTACTTC.

This clone was detected only a few times. This chain connects TRBV15 to TRBJ2-7; a weak D match, TRBD1 (5 bases). V lost 5 bases and J lost 3, with 11 bases in between. Per germline, CDR1 LNHNV and CDR2 YYDKDF (reference sequence). This CDR3 is 13 amino acids long. The CDR3 spells CATSVGRNYEQYF. The CDR3 coding sequence is TGTGCCACCAGCGTGGGGCGGAACTACGAGCAGTACTTC.

V gene TRBV4-2 combines with J gene TRBJ1-3; perhaps TRBD1 as D (6 bases). V was pared by 0 bases and J by 2 bases, with 11 bases between. The CDR3 runs to 16 residues. The germline CDR1 and CDR2 sequences are LGHNA and YNFKEQ. The CDR3 region has the DNA TGTGCCAGCAGCCAAGACTGGGGGGGGCCTGGAAACACCATATATTTT. Its translation: CASSQDWGGPGNTIYF.

This clone was seen a handful of times. The CDR3 coding sequence is TGCAGCGTTGTGCCGGGACAGGAGAACACTGAAGCTTTCTTT. As protein: CSVVPGQENTEAFF. The V and J genes are TRBV29-1 and TRBJ1-1; 8 bases map to TRBD1. J was trimmed by 1 base and V by 4 bases; bases with no gene match: 5. CDR1 is SQVTM and CDR2 is ANQGSEA in the germline V gene. The CDR3 totals 14 residues. Using reference TRBV29-1 and TRBJ1-1 for the parts outside the CDR3, the full variable domain is SAVISQKPSRDICQRGTSLTIQCQVDSQVTMMFWYRQQPGQSLTLIATANQGSEATYESGFVIDKFPISRPNLTFSTLTVSNMSPEDSSIYLCSVVPGQENTEAFFGQGTRLTVV.

The chain carries TRBV7-3 and TRBJ2-1; D uncertain. The V gene's germline CDR1 is SGHTA and CDR2 FQGTGA. The ends were cut back, 0 bases at V and 5 bases at J, with 17 bases in the middle. This CDR3 has 17 amino acids. The CDR3 DNA follows: TGTGCCAGCAGCTTAACCCCCTATTCCACCCAAAACAATGAGCAGTTCTTC. Its translation: CASSLTPYSTQNNEQFF.

The chain employs TRBV2 and TRBJ1-2; 7 bases match TRBD1. The germline gives CDR1 SNHLY, CDR2 FYNNEI. With 4 bases clipped from V and 8 bases from J, the junction kept 10 bases outside the gene matches. The CDR3 is 14 residues long. CDR3 DNA: TGTGCCAGCAGTGGGGCTGACAGGGTAGGAGGCTACACCTTC. Translating gives CASSGADRVGGYTF.

The chain uses TRBV5-4 and TRBJ1-1; TRBD1 agrees at 9 bases. Unmatched junction bases numbered 5, after V lost 0 bases and J lost 5 bases. Germline V CDR1 and CDR2: SGHNT, YYREEE (reference sequence). There are 15 residues in the CDR3. Here the CDR3 DNA reads TGTGCCAGCAGCTTGGTGGACAGGGGATCGACTGAAGCTTTCTTT. Translated: CASSLVDRGSTEAFF.

The chain joins TRBV29-1 to TRBJ2-7, with D perhaps matching TRBD2 (6 bases). The CDR3 has 13 amino acids. Trimming pared 7 bases from V and 5 bases from J, leaving 18 bases between. Germline loops: CDR1 SQVTM, CDR2 ANQGSEA. In DNA, the CDR3 is TGCAGCGGGGGGGACTTACCGTCCGACGAGCAGTACTTC. It translates to CSGGDLPSDEQYF.

This clone occurred a few times. The gene calls are TRBV27 and TRBJ2-2; TRBD2 aligns across 14 bases. Germline lookup yields CDR1 MNHEY and CDR2 SMNVEV (reference sequence). The J segment lost 12 bases and the V segment lost 2 bases, leaving 5 bases of the junction unmatched. The CDR3 extends over 15 amino acids. The CDR3 DNA reads TGTGCCAGCAGTTTAGGGACTAGCGGGAGTAAGAAGCTGTTTTTT. It encodes CASSLGTSGSKKLFF.

This clone has just a few counts. CDR3 DNA sequence: TGTGCCAGCAGGACTAGCGGACGCGGGGAGCTGTTTTTT. It yields the protein CASRTSGRGELFF. J is TRBJ2-2 and V is TRBV6-1; TRBD2 matches 9 bases. Trimming took 6 bases from V and 7 from J; bases not matched to a gene: 3. Germline CDR1 and CDR2: MNHNS and SASEGT. The CDR3 runs to 13 residues.

The chain combines TRBV28 with TRBJ1-2; D call uncertain. The germline V and J ends were trimmed by 3 bases and 2 bases, with 4 bases remaining between them. The germline V gene has CDR1 MDHEN and CDR2 SYDVKM. This CDR3 contains 12 residues. CDR3 loop: CASSLSNYGYTF. In DNA form, the CDR3 reads TGTGCCAGCAGTTTGTCAAACTATGGCTACACCTTC.

In its sample, this clone was seen a few times. This sequence joins TRBV7-9 and TRBJ1-1; no clear D. Trimming shortened V by 6 bases and J by 0 bases, and 8 bases separated the two germline ends. Germline CDR1 SEHNR, CDR2 FQNEAQ (reference sequence). The CDR3 covers 13 residues. The CDR3, as DNA: TGTGCCAGCAGTCAACAGTTGAACACTGAAGCTTTCTTT. Residues: CASSQQLNTEAFF.

This clone occurred a few times. The chain links TRBV9 to TRBJ1-1; no firm D call. V was trimmed by 2 bases and J by 1 base, leaving 6 bases between them. CDR1 and CDR2 (germline): SGDLS, YYNGEE. The CDR3 is 13 amino acids. CDR3 region: CASSVTGNTEAFF. CDR3 DNA sequence: TGTGCCAGCAGCGTCACCGGGAACACTGAAGCTTTCTTT.

V is TRBV9 and J is TRBJ2-1; 8 bases are shared with TRBD2. Germline lookup yields CDR1 SGDLS and CDR2 YYNGEE. Trimming took 2 bases from V and 4 from J; bases not matched to a gene: 5. The CDR3 has 15 residues. This chain's CDR3 is CASSVRLAGYNEQFF. In DNA, the CDR3 is TGTGCCAGCAGCGTCAGGCTAGCGGGTTACAATGAGCAGTTCTTC.

The chain uses TRBV7-8 and TRBJ2-1; D gene ambiguous. Germline loops: CDR1 SGHVS, CDR2 FQNEAQ. The V end lost 3 bases, the J end lost 0 bases, and 6 bases lay between the germline ends. This CDR3 comprises 14 residues. CDR3 loop: CASSFQSSYNEQFF. CDR3 DNA sequence: TGTGCCAGCAGCTTTCAGTCCTCCTACAATGAGCAGTTCTTC.

There are a few counts of this clone. The V call is TRBV4-1, the J call TRBJ1-1; 8 bases line up with TRBD1. Germline-derived CDR1 and CDR2 are MGHRA and YSYEKL. CDR3 size: 16 residues. Trimming removed 4 bases from V and 3 bases from J; junction bases left unmatched: 10. CDR3 amino acids: CASSPQQGAGDTEAFF. CDR3 in DNA: TGCGCCAGCAGCCCGCAGCAGGGGGCGGGAGACACTGAAGCTTTCTTT.

This rearrangement joins TRBV18 to TRBJ1-2; tentatively, D is TRBD1 (6 bases). The CDR3 has 14 amino acids. Germline CDR1 is KGHSH and CDR2 is LQKENI. Trimming took off 3 bases at V and 4 bases at J, with 12 bases between the two ends. This CDR3 is CASSPSAGAYGYTF. DNA of the CDR3: TGTGCCAGCTCACCCTCCGCGGGGGCCTATGGCTACACCTTC.

This clone occurred a few times. The rearrangement links TRBV29-1 to TRBJ2-1; 10 nucleotides line up with TRBD1. Germline trimming cut 4 bases from V and 14 bases from J; bases unmatched to any gene: 8. Germline V gives CDR1 SQVTM, CDR2 ANQGSEA. The CDR3 has 12 residues. CDR3 sequence: CSVAGQGRGEFF. The CDR3 coding sequence is TGCAGCGTTGCGGGACAGGGGCGAGGGGAGTTCTTC.